Presented here are 20 T cell receptor beta chains from one specimen sequenced in a study of CD8 T cells in ankylosing spondylitis. Broader study findings: Characteristic of ankylosing spondylitis blood, it appeared, was a TCR beta motif comprising roughly 8 highly homologous variants.

No antigen is known for these receptors. MiXCR, applied by TCRdb to the 5' RACE reads, yields one record per CDR3 protein. The sample shows about 440,000 distinct CDR3 sequences, approximately 17% of them seen only once. Specimen: blood, either unsorted or a sorted T cell fraction (not recorded which). The receptors shown here come from a male donor with ankylosing spondylitis.

The chain carries TRBV7-2 and TRBJ2-3, with 10 bases lining up with TRBD2. Germline CDR1 SGHTA, CDR2 FQGNSA. V lost 5 bases, J lost 7 bases, and 6 bases stayed unmatched. CDR3 length: 14 residues. CDR3 region: CASSAASGRNTQYF. DNA for the CDR3: TGTGCCAGCAGCGCCGCTAGCGGGAGAAATACGCAGTATTTT.

This clonotype was seen repeatedly, ten times or more. CDR3 coding DNA: TGTGCCAGCGCTCCCACAGGGGAAGCCTCCTACGAGCAGTACTTC. This codes for CASAPTGEASYEQYF. The rearrangement links TRBV12-3 or TRBV12-4 to TRBJ2-7; 7 bases match TRBD1. The CDR3 contains 15 residues. V shed 8 bases, J shed 0 bases, and the junction held 10 bases outside the gene matches.

This clonotype appeared a few times. The chain carries TRBV5-1 and TRBJ1-1, with TRBD1 matching 10 bases. The germline V gene has CDR1 SGHRS and CDR2 YFSETQ. This CDR3 comprises 17 residues. The J segment lost 4 bases and the V segment lost 4 bases, leaving 13 bases of the junction unmatched. The CDR3 here is CASSRRTGGREGTEAFF. The CDR3 DNA reads TGCGCCAGCAGCCGAAGGACAGGGGGGAGGGAGGGCACTGAAGCTTTCTTT.

This chain joins TRBV20-1 and TRBJ2-1; 9 bases agree with TRBD2. The J segment lost 7 bases and the V segment lost 3 bases, leaving 13 bases of the junction unmatched. The CDR3 length is 16 residues. From germline, CDR1 is DFQATT and CDR2 SNEGSKA (reference sequence). This CDR3 reads CSASGIGLAGSNEQFF. DNA for the CDR3: TGCAGTGCTAGTGGCATCGGGCTAGCGGGGAGTAATGAGCAGTTCTTC.

The rearrangement uses TRBV11-2 and TRBJ2-4; TRBD1 matches at 8 bases. The germline gives CDR1 SGHAT, CDR2 FQNNGV. CDR3 size: 18 residues. V lost 5 bases and J lost 0; bases outside the gene matches: 12. The CDR3 sequence: CASSPRGPNYLAKNIQYF. CDR3 sequence (DNA): TGTGCCAGCAGCCCCAGGGGGCCTAATTACTTAGCCAAAAACATTCAGTACTTC.

The chain links TRBV5-1 to TRBJ2-5; 10 bases are shared with TRBD2. This CDR3 region has 17 residues. V lost 4 bases and J lost 3; bases outside the gene matches: 12. Germline CDR1 and CDR2: SGHRS and YFSETQ. The CDR3 nucleotides read TGCGCCAGCAGCGGGGGGCCGCTAGCGGGAGTGGAAGAGACCCAGTACTTC. Encoded protein: CASSGGPLAGVEETQYF.

In this sample, this clonotype turned up a few times. The genes are TRBV6-6 and TRBJ2-3; D gene uncertain. This CDR3 comprises 13 residues. Deletions cut 1 base from V and 2 bases from J, with 4 bases between. Germline assignment: CDR1 MNHNY and CDR2 SVGAGI (reference sequence). CDR3 amino acids: CASSYLSTDTQYF. Written as DNA, the CDR3 is TGTGCCAGCAGTTACTTGTCCACAGATACGCAGTATTTT.

For this clonotype: A much larger clone is a single base away; this may be a read error. J is TRBJ2-1 and V is TRBV6-2 or TRBV6-3; possible D gene TRBD2, 5 bases. CDR3 length: 11 residues. The ends were cut back, 6 bases at V and 7 bases at J, with 7 bases in the middle. The germline CDR1 and CDR2 sequences are MNHEY and SVGEGT. CDR3 loop: CASSEGNEQFF. CDR3 DNA: TGTGCCAGCAGCGAGGGAAATGAGCAGTTCTTC.

This clonotype was picked up a small number of times. This rearrangement joins TRBV12-3 or TRBV12-4 to TRBJ1-3; D gene uncertain. Trimming shortened V by 6 bases and J by 0 bases, and 12 bases separated the two germline ends. CDR3 length: 15 amino acids. CDR3 residues: CASRQYGSSGNTIYF. The CDR3 DNA is TGTGCCAGCAGGCAGTACGGGAGCTCTGGAAACACCATATATTTT.

This clonotype was observed a handful of times. The rearrangement links TRBV20-1 to TRBJ2-7; D call uncertain. This CDR3 region has 14 residues. The germline gives CDR1 DFQATT, CDR2 SNEGSKA (reference sequence). V was cut by 4 bases and J by 1 base, with 14 bases left in between. The CDR3 spells CSAKVRSRSYEQYF. For the CDR3, the DNA is TGCAGTGCTAAGGTCAGGAGCCGTTCCTACGAGCAGTACTTC.

The chain is built from TRBV12-3 or TRBV12-4 and TRBJ1-1; weak D call: TRBD1 (6 bases). This CDR3 region has 14 residues. V lost 5 bases and J 6 bases, leaving 16 bases between the germline ends. This chain's CDR3 is CASSRRGPQAEAFF. DNA for the CDR3: TGTGCCAGCAGTCGCAGGGGCCCCCAGGCTGAAGCTTTCTTT.

This chain links TRBV9 with TRBJ1-2; D not certain. This CDR3 has 14 amino acids. V was trimmed by 2 bases and J by 7 bases, leaving 15 bases between them. The germline V gene encodes CDR1 SGDLS and CDR2 YYNGEE. Here the CDR3 reads CASSVPDGGSGYTF. Written as DNA, the CDR3 is TGTGCCAGCAGCGTTCCCGACGGTGGGTCTGGCTACACCTTC.

This clonotype was seen a handful of times. The V and J genes are TRBV12-3 or TRBV12-4 and TRBJ2-7; 15 bases map to TRBD2. The CDR3 spans 18 residues. J gave up 6 bases and V 3 bases, and 12 bases lay outside the gene matches. The CDR3 nucleotides read TGTGCCAGCAGTTTGCGGACTAGCGGGAGGGCCTCGAAATCCGAGCAGTACTTC. It encodes CASSLRTSGRASKSEQYF.

The chain links TRBV6-2 or TRBV6-3 to TRBJ2-7; tentatively, D is TRBD1 (5 bases). The CDR3 is made up of 13 amino acids. The germline V and J ends were trimmed by 0 bases and 3 bases, with 6 bases remaining between them. Germline assignment: CDR1 MNHEY and CDR2 SVGEGT. The CDR3 coding sequence is TGTGCCAGCAGTTACTCGACAGTCTACGAGCAGTACTTC. This codes for CASSYSTVYEQYF.

This clonotype was counted a few times. V and J are TRBV10-3 and TRBJ1-1, with D hard to call. This CDR3 comprises 12 residues. Germline values: CDR1 ENHRY, CDR2 SYGVKD. With 4 bases removed from V and 1 base from J, the gap between germline ends came to 4 bases. For the CDR3, the DNA is TGTGCCATCAGTGGAGGGAACACTGAAGCTTTCTTT. The encoded protein is CAISGGNTEAFF.

This chain joins TRBV6-1 and TRBJ2-2; D assignment may be TRBD1 or TRBD2 (5 bases each). The V end lost 6 bases, the J end lost 6 bases, and 11 bases lay between the germline ends. This CDR3 region has 13 residues. In germline, CDR1 is MNHNS, CDR2 SASEGT. CDR3 bases: TGTGCCAGCAGCCGAGGGGCCGCCGGGGAGCTGTTTTTT. Amino acids: CASSRGAAGELFF.

The chain has TRBV20-1 and TRBJ2-1, with 7 bases matching TRBD2. Per germline, CDR1 DFQATT and CDR2 SNEGSKA (reference sequence). The CDR3 covers 15 residues. The V gene end was trimmed by 5 bases and the J gene end by 2 bases; junction bases not matched to a gene: 9. CDR3 sequence (DNA): TGCAGTGCTCCTCCTTCGGCGGGAGCCTACAATGAGCAGTTCTTC. Its protein product is CSAPPSAGAYNEQFF.

This clonotype was seen only a few times. The chain has TRBV7-3 and TRBJ2-1, with D possibly being TRBD1 (6 bases). V lost 1 base, J lost 4 bases, and 11 bases lay in between. The CDR3 has 15 residues. Germline V gene lookup returns CDR1 SGHTA and CDR2 FQGTGA. The CDR3 DNA reads as TGTGCCAGCAGCTTAAAGGGGGAGTTGTACAATGAGCAGTTCTTC. Translated, it gives CASSLKGELYNEQFF.

This chain joins TRBV6-4 and TRBJ2-7, with 8 bases that match TRBD2. There are 15 residues in the CDR3. With 0 bases clipped from V and 2 bases from J, the junction kept 3 bases outside the gene matches. Germline V lookup: CDR1 MRHNA, CDR2 SNTAGT. CDR3 region: CASSDSGLVTYEQYF. In nucleotides, the CDR3 is TGTGCCAGCAGTGACTCGGGACTAGTAACCTACGAGCAGTACTTC.

This clonotype was seen a handful of times. V is TRBV6-2 or TRBV6-3 and J is TRBJ2-1; maybe TRBD1 (5 bases). The CDR3 extends over 13 amino acids. V was shortened by 6 bases and J by 5 bases, with 11 bases between the two germline ends. Germline lookup yields CDR1 MNHEY and CDR2 SVGEGT. CDR3 sequence: CASSTDSNNEQFF. In DNA form, the CDR3 reads TGTGCCAGCAGCACCGACAGTAACAATGAGCAGTTCTTC.